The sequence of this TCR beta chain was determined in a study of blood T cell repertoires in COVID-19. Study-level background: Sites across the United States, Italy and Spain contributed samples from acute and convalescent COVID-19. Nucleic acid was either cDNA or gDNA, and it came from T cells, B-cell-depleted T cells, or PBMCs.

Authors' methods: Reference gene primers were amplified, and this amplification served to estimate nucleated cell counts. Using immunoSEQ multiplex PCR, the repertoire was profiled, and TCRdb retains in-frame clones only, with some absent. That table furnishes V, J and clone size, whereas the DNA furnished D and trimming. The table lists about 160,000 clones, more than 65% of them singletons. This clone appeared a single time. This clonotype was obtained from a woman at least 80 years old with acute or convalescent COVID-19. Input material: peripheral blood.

The chain's CDR3 is CASSARDRDFGYTF. CDR3 nucleotides: TGCGCCAGCAGCGCCCGGGACAGGGACTTTGGCTACACCTTC. This chain connects TRBV5-1 to TRBJ1-2, with 9 bases identical to TRBD1. The CDR3 spans 14 residues. CDR1 and CDR2 (germline): SGHRS, YFSETQ. V was pared by 4 bases and J by 7 bases, with 8 bases of the junction left unmatched.